This T cell receptor (beta chain) was identified during a study of T cells in Graves' hyperthyroidism and ophthalmopathy. This CDR3 contains 15 residues. The germline V gene has CDR1 SSHAT and CDR2 FNYEAQ (reference sequence). RNA transcripts gave rise to amplified TCR beta CDR3 regions. With the HTBI primer set, the TCR CDR3 went through a first round of RT-PCR. TCRdb called the multiplex PCR reads again in MiXCR, with one record for every CDR3 protein. The sample has about 840,000 distinct CDR3 sequences, 38% seen once. As concerns this clonotype: Its target is not known. At one boundary the junction diverges from the germline segment, which might be a read error.

The study, taken as a whole, reports: Through a model of 13 V-J features, ophthalmopathy was separated from stable hyperthyroidism.

What was sequenced was blood. The sequence came from a man aged 18 to 30 with Graves' hyperthyroidism. The chain uses TRBV7-7 and TRBJ1-6; D is possibly TRBD1 (5 bases). In DNA form, the CDR3 reads TGTGCTAGCAGCTTAGAGCCGGGGGATACTTCACCCCTCCACTTT. This translates into CASSLEPGDTSPLHF.